These 4 T cell receptor beta chains were all obtained from the same sample, sequenced in a study of blood T cell repertoires in COVID-19. The protocol was immunoSEQ multiplex PCR, while the TCRdb copy is restricted to in-frame clones and leaves out a portion. Among 150,000 to 250,000 clones, roughly 94% were seen once, and the ten largest hold roughly 0.7%. Sample: peripheral blood. These receptors came from a man between 25 and 39 years old with COVID-19, enrolled during active disease.

The chain carries TRBV5-1 and TRBJ2-5; 13 bases fit TRBD2. Germline assignment: CDR1 SGHRS and CDR2 YFSETQ. V lost 4 bases to trimming and J lost 4 bases; unmatched junction nucleotides: 7. The CDR3 runs 16 residues. The CDR3 reads CASSRTSGGPPETQYF. The CDR3 coding sequence is TGCGCCAGCAGCAGGACTAGCGGGGGACCCCCAGAGACCCAGTACTTC.

This sequence joins TRBV3-1 (or the pseudogene TRBV3-2) and TRBJ2-7; tentatively, D is TRBD2 (5 bases). The germline CDR1 and CDR2 sequences are LGHDT and YNNKEL (reference sequence). The CDR3 runs to 17 residues. V was trimmed by 0 bases and J by 0 bases, leaving 15 bases between them. The CDR3 region is CASSQDPGGGLSYEQYF. DNA for the CDR3: TGTGCCAGCAGCCAAGATCCCGGAGGAGGCCTCTCCTACGAGCAGTACTTC.

This sequence joins TRBV7-9 and TRBJ2-3; 8 positions agree with TRBD2. The CDR3 has 18 residues. Germline V gene data show CDR1 as SEHNR and CDR2 as FQNEAQ (reference sequence). J lost 4 bases, V lost 1 base, and 13 bases had no gene match. For the CDR3, the DNA is TGTGCCAGCAGCTTAGAGTCGGGCGGGGGGAAGTTCGCAGATACGCAGTATTTT. This encodes CASSLESGGGKFADTQYF.

The rearrangement joins TRBV3-1 (or the pseudogene TRBV3-2) to TRBJ2-7; D unclear. The V end lost 0 bases, the J end lost 6 bases, and 9 bases lay between the germline ends. CDR1 and CDR2 from the germline V gene are LGHDT and YNNKEL (reference sequence). This CDR3 is 13 amino acids long. CDR3 residues: CASSQELSGEQYF. CDR3 bases: TGTGCCAGCAGCCAAGAACTATCGGGCGAGCAGTACTTC.